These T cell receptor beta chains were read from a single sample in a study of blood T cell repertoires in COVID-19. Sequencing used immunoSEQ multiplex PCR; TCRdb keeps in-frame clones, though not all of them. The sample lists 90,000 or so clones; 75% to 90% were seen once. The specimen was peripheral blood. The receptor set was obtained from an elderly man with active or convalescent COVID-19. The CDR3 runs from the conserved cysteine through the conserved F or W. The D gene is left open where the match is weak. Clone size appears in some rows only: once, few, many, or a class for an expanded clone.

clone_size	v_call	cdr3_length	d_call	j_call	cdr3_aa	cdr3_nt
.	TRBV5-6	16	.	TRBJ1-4	CASSTRGRATNEKLFF	TGTGCCAGCAGCACCAGGGGTAGAGCAACTAATGAAAAACTGTTTTTT
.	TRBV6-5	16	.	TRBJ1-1	CASSLPPGSMNTEAFF	TGTGCCAGCAGTTTACCCCCGGGGAGCATGAACACTGAAGCTTTCTTT
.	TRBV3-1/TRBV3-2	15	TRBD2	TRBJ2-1	CASRRLAGVSNEQFF	TGTGCCAGCAGACGACTAGCGGGAGTTAGTAATGAGCAGTTCTTC
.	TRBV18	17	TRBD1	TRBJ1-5	CASSPYRQGADRQPQHF	TGTGCCAGCTCACCATATCGTCAGGGGGCCGATAGGCAGCCCCAGCATTTT
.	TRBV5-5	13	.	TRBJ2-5	CASSRGGEETQYF	TGTGCCAGCAGCCGGGGAGGAGAAGAGACCCAGTACTTC
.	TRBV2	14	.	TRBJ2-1	CASSDLYSYNEQFF	TGTGCCAGCAGTGACCTTTACTCCTACAATGAGCAGTTCTTC
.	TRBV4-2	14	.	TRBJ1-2	CASSQDPGIYGYTF	TGTGCCAGCAGCCAAGATCCGGGGATTTATGGCTACACCTTC
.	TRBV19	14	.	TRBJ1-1	CASSIVQGNTEAFF	TGTGCCAGTAGTATAGTACAGGGCAACACTGAAGCTTTCTTT
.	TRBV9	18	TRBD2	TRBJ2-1	CASTSGLAGVGTYNEQFF	TGTGCCAGCACCTCGGGACTAGCGGGAGTAGGAACCTACAATGAGCAGTTCTTC
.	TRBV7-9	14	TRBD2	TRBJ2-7	CASRTSGSSYEQYF	TGTGCCAGCAGGACTAGCGGGAGCTCCTACGAGCAGTACTTC
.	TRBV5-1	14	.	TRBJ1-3	CASSLAGYGNTIYF	TGCGCCAGCAGCTTGGCCGGTTATGGAAACACCATATATTTT
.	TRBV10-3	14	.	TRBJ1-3	CATATAISGNTIYF	TGTGCCACCGCCACTGCGATCTCTGGAAACACCATATATTTT
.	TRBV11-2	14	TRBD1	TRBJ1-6	CASSSGQGISPLHF	TGTGCCAGCAGCTCGGGACAGGGGATTTCACCCCTCCACTTT
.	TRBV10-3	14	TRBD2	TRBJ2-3	CAISVAGGTDTQYF	TGTGCCATCAGTGTAGCGGGAGGCACAGATACGCAGTATTTT
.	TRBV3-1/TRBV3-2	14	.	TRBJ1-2	CASSLSTGEYGYTF	TGTGCCAGCAGCCTTTCCACGGGGGAGTATGGCTACACCTTC
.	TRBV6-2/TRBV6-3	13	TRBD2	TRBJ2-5	CASSYGGLASQYF	TGTGCCAGCAGTTACGGGGGACTAGCATCTCAGTACTTC
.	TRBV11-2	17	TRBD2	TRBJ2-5	CASSPTSSGSFWETQYF	TGTGCCAGCAGCCCGACATCCAGCGGGAGTTTTTGGGAGACCCAGTACTTC
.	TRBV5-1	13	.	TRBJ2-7	CASSLPGAYEQYF	TGCGCCAGCAGCTTGCCGGGGGCCTACGAGCAGTACTTC
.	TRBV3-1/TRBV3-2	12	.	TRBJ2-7	CASSPVSGEQYF	TGTGCCAGCAGCCCCGTATCGGGCGAGCAGTACTTC
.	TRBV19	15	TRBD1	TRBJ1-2	CASSMGGRGNFGYTF	TGTGCCAGTAGTATGGGCGGCAGGGGGAACTTTGGCTACACCTTC
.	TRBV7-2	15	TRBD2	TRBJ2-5	CASSLVVPAGETQYF	TGTGCCAGCAGCTTAGTTGTTCCAGCGGGGGAGACCCAGTACTTC
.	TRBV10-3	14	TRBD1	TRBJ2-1	CAITRGQNNNEQFF	TGTGCCATCACCAGGGGACAGAACAACAATGAGCAGTTCTTC
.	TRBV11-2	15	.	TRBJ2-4	CASSHGGSRENIQYF	TGTGCCAGCAGCCACGGAGGAAGTAGGGAGAACATTCAGTACTTC
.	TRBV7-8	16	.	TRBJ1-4	CASSFVTRGLNEKLFF	TGTGCCAGCAGCTTTGTGACTAGAGGGCTTAATGAAAAACTGTTTTTT
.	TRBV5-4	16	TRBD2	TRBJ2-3	CASSDRTSGGTDTQYF	TGTGCCAGCAGCGACAGGACTAGCGGAGGCACAGATACGCAGTATTTT
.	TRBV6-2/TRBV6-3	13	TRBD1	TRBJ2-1	CASSYTGVNEQFF	TGTGCCAGCAGTTACACAGGGGTGAATGAGCAGTTCTTC
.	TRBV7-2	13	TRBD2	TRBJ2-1	CASSTERESEQFF	TGTGCCAGCAGCACCGAGCGGGAGAGTGAGCAGTTCTTC
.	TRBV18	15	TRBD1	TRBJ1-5	CASSPGQGVNQPQHF	TGTGCCAGCTCACCGGGACAGGGGGTCAATCAGCCCCAGCATTTT
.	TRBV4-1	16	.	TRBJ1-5	CASSQDGVRVAQPQHF	TGCGCCAGCAGCCAAGATGGGGTCAGGGTGGCACAGCCCCAGCATTTT
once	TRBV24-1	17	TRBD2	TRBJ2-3	CATSDSTTGGSADTQYF	TGTGCCACCAGTGATTCGACGACTGGCGGGAGCGCAGATACGCAGTATTTT
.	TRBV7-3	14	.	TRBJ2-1	CASSFASRSDEQFF	TGTGCCAGCAGCTTTGCTAGTAGAAGCGATGAGCAGTTCTTC